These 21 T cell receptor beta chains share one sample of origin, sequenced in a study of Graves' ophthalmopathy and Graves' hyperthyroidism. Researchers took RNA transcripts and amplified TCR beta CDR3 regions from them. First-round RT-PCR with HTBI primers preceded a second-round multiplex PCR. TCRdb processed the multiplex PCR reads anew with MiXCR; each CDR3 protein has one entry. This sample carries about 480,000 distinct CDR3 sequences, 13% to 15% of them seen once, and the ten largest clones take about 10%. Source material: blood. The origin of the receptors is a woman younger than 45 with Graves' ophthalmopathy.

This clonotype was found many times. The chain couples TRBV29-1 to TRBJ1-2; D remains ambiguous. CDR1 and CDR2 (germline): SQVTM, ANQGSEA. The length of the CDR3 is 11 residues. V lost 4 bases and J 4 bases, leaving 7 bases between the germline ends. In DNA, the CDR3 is TGCAGCGTTGTCAGCCTCTATGGCTACACCTTC. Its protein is CSVVSLYGYTF.

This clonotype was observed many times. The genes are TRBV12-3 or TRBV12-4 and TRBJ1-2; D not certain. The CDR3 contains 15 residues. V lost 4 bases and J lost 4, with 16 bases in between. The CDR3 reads CASSSNSPRVYGYTF. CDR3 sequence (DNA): TGTGCCAGCAGTTCTAACAGCCCAAGAGTCTATGGCTACACCTTC.

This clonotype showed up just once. This chain's CDR3 is CASSDETNYGYTF. The CDR3 nucleotides read TGTGCCAGCAGTGATGAGACAAACTATGGCTACACCTTC. The chain recombines TRBV2 with TRBJ1-2; unclear D gene. In germline, CDR1 is SNHLY, CDR2 FYNNEI. Between the trimmed V and J ends, which lost 3 bases and 2 bases, there was a span of 7 bases. CDR3 size: 13 residues. Looking up the rest from reference TRBV2 and TRBJ1-2 gives the full variable domain: EPEVTQTPSHQVTQMGQEVILRCVPISNHLYFYWYRQILGQKVEFLVSFYNNEISEKSEIFDDQFSVERPDGSNFTLKIRSTKLEDSAMYFCASSDETNYGYTFGSGTRLTVV.

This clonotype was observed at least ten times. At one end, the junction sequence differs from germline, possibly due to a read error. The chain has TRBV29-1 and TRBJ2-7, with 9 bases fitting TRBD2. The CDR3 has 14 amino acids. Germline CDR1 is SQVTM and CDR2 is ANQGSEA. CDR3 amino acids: CSVGGLAGTYGQYF. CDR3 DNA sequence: TGCAGCGTCGGTGGCCTAGCGGGAACCTACGGGCAGTACTTC.

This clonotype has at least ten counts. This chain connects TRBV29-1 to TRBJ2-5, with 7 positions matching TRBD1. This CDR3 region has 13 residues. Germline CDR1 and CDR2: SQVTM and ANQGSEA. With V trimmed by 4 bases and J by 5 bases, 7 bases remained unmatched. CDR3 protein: CSVGRQGGETQYF. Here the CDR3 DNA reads TGCAGCGTTGGGAGACAGGGTGGGGAGACCCAGTACTTC.

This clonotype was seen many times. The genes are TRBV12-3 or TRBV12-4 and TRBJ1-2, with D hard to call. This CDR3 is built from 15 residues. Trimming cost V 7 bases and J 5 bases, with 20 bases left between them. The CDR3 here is CASTSYGISEYGYTF. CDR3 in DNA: TGTGCCAGCACCTCGTACGGCATCAGCGAATATGGCTACACCTTC.

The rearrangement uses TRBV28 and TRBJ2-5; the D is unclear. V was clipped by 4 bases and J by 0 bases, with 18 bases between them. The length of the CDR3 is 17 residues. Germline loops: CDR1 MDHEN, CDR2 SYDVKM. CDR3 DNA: TGTGCCAGCAGTTCCGTGACACGAACCATTAACCAAGAGACCCAGTACTTC. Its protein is CASSSVTRTINQETQYF.

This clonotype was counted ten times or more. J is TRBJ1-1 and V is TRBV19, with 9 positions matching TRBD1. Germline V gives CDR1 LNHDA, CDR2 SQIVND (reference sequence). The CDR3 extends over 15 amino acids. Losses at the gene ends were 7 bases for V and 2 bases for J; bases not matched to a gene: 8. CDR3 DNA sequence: TGTGCCAGTACCACCTGGACAGGGGAAAACACTGAAGCTTTCTTT. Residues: CASTTWTGENTEAFF.

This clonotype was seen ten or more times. This CDR3 reads CASSERTGELFF. Here the CDR3 DNA reads TGTGCCAGCAGTGAACGCACCGGGGAGCTGTTTTTT. V and J are TRBV2 and TRBJ2-2; D unresolved. Germline-derived CDR1 and CDR2 are SNHLY and FYNNEI. The CDR3 is made up of 12 amino acids. Trimming shortened V by 2 bases and J by 4 bases, and 2 bases separated the two germline ends.

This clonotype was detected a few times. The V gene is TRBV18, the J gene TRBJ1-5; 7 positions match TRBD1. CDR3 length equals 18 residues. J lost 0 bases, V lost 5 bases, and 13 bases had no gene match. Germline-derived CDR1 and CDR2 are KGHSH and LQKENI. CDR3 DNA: TGTGCCAGCTCATCGGGACAGCGAGGGATTCATAGCAATCAGCCCCAGCATTTT. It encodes CASSSGQRGIHSNQPQHF.

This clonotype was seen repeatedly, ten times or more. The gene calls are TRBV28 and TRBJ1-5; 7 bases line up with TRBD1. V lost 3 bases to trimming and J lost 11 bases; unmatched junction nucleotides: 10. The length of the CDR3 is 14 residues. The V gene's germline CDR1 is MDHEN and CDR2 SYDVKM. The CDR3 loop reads CASSLDRTRLTQHF. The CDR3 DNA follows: TGTGCCAGCAGTTTGGACAGGACCCGGCTAACCCAGCATTTT.

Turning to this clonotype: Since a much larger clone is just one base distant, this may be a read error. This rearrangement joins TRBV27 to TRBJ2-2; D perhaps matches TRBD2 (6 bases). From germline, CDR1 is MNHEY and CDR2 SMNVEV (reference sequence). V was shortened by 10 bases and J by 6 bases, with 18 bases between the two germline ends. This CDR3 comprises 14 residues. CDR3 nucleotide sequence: TGTGCCATCAGGAACCGACTAGGTTCCGGGGAGCTGTTTTTT. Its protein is CAIRNRLGSGELFF.

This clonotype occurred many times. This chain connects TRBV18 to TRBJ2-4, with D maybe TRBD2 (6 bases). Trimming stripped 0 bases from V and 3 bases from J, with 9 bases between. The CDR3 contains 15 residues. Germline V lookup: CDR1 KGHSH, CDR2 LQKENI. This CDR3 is CASSPPTGGKNIQYF. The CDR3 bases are TGTGCCAGCTCACCACCGACCGGGGGCAAAAACATTCAGTACTTC.

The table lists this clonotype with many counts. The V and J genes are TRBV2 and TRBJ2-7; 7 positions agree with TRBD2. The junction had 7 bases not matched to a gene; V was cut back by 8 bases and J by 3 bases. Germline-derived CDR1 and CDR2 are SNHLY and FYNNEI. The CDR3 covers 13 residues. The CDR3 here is CASGWGGNYEQYF. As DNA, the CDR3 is TGTGCCAGCGGATGGGGAGGGAACTACGAGCAGTACTTC.

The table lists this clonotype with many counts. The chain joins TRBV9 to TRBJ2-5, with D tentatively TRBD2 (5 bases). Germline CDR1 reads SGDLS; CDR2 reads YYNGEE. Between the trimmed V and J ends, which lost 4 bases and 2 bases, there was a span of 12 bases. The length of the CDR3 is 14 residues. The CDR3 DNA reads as TGTGCCAGCAGCTTTCGGCCGGGGCAAGAGACCCAGTACTTC. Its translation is CASSFRPGQETQYF.

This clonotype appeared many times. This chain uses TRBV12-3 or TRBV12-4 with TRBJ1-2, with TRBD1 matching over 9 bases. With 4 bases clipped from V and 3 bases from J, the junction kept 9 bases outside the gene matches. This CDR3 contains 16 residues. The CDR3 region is CASSSGTGPLYYGYTF. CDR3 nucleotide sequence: TGTGCCAGCAGTTCCGGGACAGGGCCGCTCTACTATGGCTACACCTTC.

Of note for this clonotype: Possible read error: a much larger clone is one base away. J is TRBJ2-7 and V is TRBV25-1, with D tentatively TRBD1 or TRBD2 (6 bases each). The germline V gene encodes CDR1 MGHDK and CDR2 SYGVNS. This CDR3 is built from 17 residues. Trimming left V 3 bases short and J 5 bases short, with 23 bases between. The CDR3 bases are TGTGCCAGCAGTGACTCCACGGGGGCTAACCCCTTCCACGAGCAGTACTTC. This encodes CASSDSTGANPFHEQYF.

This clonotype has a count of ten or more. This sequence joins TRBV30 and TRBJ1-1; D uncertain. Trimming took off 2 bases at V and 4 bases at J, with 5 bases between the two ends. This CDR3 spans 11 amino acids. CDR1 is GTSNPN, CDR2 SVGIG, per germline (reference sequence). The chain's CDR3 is CAWSRLTEAFF. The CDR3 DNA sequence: TGTGCCTGGAGTCGGCTCACTGAAGCTTTCTTT. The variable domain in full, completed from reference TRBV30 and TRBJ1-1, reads SQTIHQWPATLVQPVGSPLSLECTVEGTSNPNLYWYRQAAGRGLQLLFYSVGIGQISSEVPQNLSASRPQDRQFILSSKKLLLSDSGFYLCAWSRLTEAFFGQGTRLTVV.

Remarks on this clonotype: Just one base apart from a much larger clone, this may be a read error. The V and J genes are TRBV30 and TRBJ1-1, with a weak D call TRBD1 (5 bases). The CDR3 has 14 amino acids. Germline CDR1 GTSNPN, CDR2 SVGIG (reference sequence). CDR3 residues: CARRVKQGDTEAFF. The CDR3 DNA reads TGTGCCCGGAGGGTAAAGCAGGGAGACACTGAAGCTTTCTTT. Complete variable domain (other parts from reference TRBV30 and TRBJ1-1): SQTIHQWPATLVQPVGSPLSLECTVEGTSNPNLYWYRQAAGRGLQLLFYSVGIGQISSEVPQNLSASRPQDRQFILSSKKLLLSDSGFYLCARRVKQGDTEAFFGQGTRLTVV.

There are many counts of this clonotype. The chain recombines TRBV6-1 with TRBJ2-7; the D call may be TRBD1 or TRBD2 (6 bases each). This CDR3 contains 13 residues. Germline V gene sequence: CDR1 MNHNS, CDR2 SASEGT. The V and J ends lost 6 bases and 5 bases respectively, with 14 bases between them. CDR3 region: CASREGGPHEQYF. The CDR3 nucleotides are TGTGCCAGCAGAGAGGGGGGTCCCCACGAGCAGTACTTC.

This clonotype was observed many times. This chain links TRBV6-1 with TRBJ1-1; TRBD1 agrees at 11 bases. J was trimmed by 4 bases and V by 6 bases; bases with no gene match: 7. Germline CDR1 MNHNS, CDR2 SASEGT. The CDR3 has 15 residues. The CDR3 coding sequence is TGTGCCAGCAGACGGGGGACAGGGGGGGGCACTGAAGCTTTCTTT. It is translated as CASRRGTGGGTEAFF.